A single sample gave rise to the 15 T cell receptor beta chains below, sequenced in a study of T-cell memory formation after mild COVID-19. TCRdb ran MiXCR on the 5' RACE reads and lists one entry per CDR3 protein. The sample carries about 350,000 distinct CDR3 sequences, around 28% recorded once. Sequenced input: PBMCs or a T cell subset sorted from them (not recorded which). Every receptor here comes from an adult woman who had mild COVID-19 (a few samples of this study predate the infection). Cell type and time point are not known.

This clonotype was counted only a few times. The gene calls are TRBV5-4 and TRBJ2-4; perhaps TRBD2 as D (6 bases). V lost 4 bases and J 9 bases, leaving 17 bases between the germline ends. Germline CDR1 reads SGHNT; CDR2 reads YYREEE (reference sequence). This CDR3 comprises 14 residues. Here the CDR3 reads CASSEGGRSGIQYF. CDR3 nucleotide sequence: TGTGCCAGCAGCGAGGGAGGCCGGTCCGGCATTCAGTACTTC.

In this sample, this clonotype turned up a few times. At one end the junction does not follow the germline gene, possibly because of a read error. The chain employs TRBV5-5 and TRBJ2-7; a possible D gene is TRBD2 (6 bases). Germline lookup yields CDR1 SGHKS and CDR2 YYEKEE (reference sequence). This CDR3 spans 15 amino acids. The CDR3: CASSLSDSPSLAAEF. The DNA for the CDR3 is TGTGCCAGCAGCCTGTCGGACTCTCCCTCCTTAGCGGCGGAATTC.

As to this clonotype: One end of the junction varies from germline; a read error may be responsible. The V call is TRBV24-1, the J call TRBJ2-7; D unclear. The CDR3 consists of 12 residues. CDR1 is KGHDR and CDR2 is SFDVKD in the germline V gene. The CDR3 DNA reads TGTGCCCCCAGTGATTCCCGACTCGAGCAGTACTTC. Amino acid sequence: CAPSDSRLEQYF.

For the CDR3, the DNA is TGTGCCTCTAGGACAACCACCGGGGAGCTGTTTTTT. Translation gives CASRTTTGELFF. V is TRBV30 and J is TRBJ2-2; maybe TRBD1 (5 bases). V lost 7 bases, J lost 4 bases, and 10 bases lay in between. Germline CDR1 and CDR2: GTSNPN and SVGIG (reference sequence). There are 12 residues in the CDR3.

This clonotype was detected only a few times. The V gene is TRBV15, the J gene TRBJ2-6; no clear D. Trimming removed 8 bases at V and 4 bases at J, with 9 bases between. CDR1 and CDR2 (germline): LNHNV, YYDKDF (reference sequence). CDR3 length equals 13 residues. CDR3 DNA sequence: TGTGCCACCTCTTTTCAAGGGGCCAACGTCCTGACTTTC. As protein: CATSFQGANVLTF.

The rearrangement links TRBV5-1 to TRBJ1-1; no clear D. With 3 bases removed from V and 1 base from J, the gap between germline ends came to 10 bases. The CDR3 length is 14 residues. Germline CDR1 SGHRS, CDR2 YFSETQ. CDR3 residues: CASSYYSENTEAFF. The CDR3 DNA reads as TGCGCCAGCAGCTACTATTCTGAGAACACTGAAGCTTTCTTT.

This chain uses TRBV11-3 with TRBJ2-5, with D possibly being TRBD1 or TRBD2 (5 bases each). The CDR3 contains 15 residues. V lost 5 bases to trimming and J lost 4 bases, with 17 bases between them. Looked up from germline, CDR1 is SGHNT and CDR2 is YENEEA. CDR3 in amino acids: CASSPRDLSSETQYF. In DNA form, the CDR3 reads TGTGCCAGCAGCCCCCGGGACCTCTCCTCAGAGACCCAGTACTTC.

This clonotype was seen a handful of times. CDR3 in amino acids: CASDRDRVAYEQYF. CDR3 nucleotide sequence: TGCGCCAGCGACCGGGACAGGGTCGCCTACGAGCAGTACTTC. The chain couples TRBV23-1 to TRBJ2-7; 9 nucleotides agree with TRBD1. TRBV23-1 is flagged as an ORF with uncertain function. V lost 8 bases and J lost 2; bases outside the gene matches: 7. The CDR3 is 14 residues long.

This chain connects TRBV5-1 to TRBJ1-1; no clear D. In germline, CDR1 is SGHRS, CDR2 YFSETQ. The V end was cut by 1 base, the J end by 5 bases, with 12 bases between. The length of the CDR3 is 14 residues. CDR3 nucleotide sequence: TGCGCCAGCAGCTTGTCTGCGGGGATTACTGAAGCTTTCTTT. Its protein is CASSLSAGITEAFF.

V gene TRBV4-1 combines with J gene TRBJ2-2; TRBD1 is a possible D gene (6 bases). This CDR3 is built from 13 residues. Germline CDR1 reads MGHRA; CDR2 reads YSYEKL. Trimming shortened V by 3 bases and J by 6 bases, and 8 bases separated the two germline ends. DNA for the CDR3: TGCGCCAGCAGCCAGGGGGCACCCGGGGAGCTGTTTTTT. This translates into CASSQGAPGELFF.

Only a few counts were recorded for this clonotype. The V and J genes are TRBV6-2 or TRBV6-3 and TRBJ2-1; D is perhaps TRBD2 (5 bases). Germline V gives CDR1 MNHEY, CDR2 SVGEGT. This CDR3 comprises 16 residues. The germline V and J ends were trimmed by 5 bases and 6 bases, with 20 bases remaining between them. CDR3 DNA: TGTGCCAGCAGTCCACCTCTGGTGGGAGCCACCAATGAGCAGTTCTTC. The encoded protein is CASSPPLVGATNEQFF.

The V call is TRBV7-9, the J call TRBJ2-5, with a possible D match to TRBD2 (5 bases). CDR1 is SEHNR and CDR2 is FQNEAQ in the germline V gene (reference sequence). The CDR3 is 15 amino acids. Between the trimmed V and J ends, which lost 2 bases and 5 bases, there was a span of 15 bases. CDR3 in amino acids: CASSLSGNSRETQYF. The DNA of the CDR3 is TGTGCCAGCAGCTTATCGGGAAACTCAAGGGAGACCCAGTACTTC.

This clonotype showed up just a few times. The chain combines TRBV7-9 with TRBJ2-1; D unresolved. Germline V lookup: CDR1 SEHNR, CDR2 FQNEAQ (reference sequence). The ends were cut back, 0 bases at V and 11 bases at J, with 14 bases in the middle. This CDR3 spans 14 amino acids. The CDR3 coding sequence is TGTGCCAGCAGCTTAGCCCTCACCGGATTTCAGCAGTTCTTC. It specifies CASSLALTGFQQFF.

The table lists this clonotype with a few counts. This chain joins TRBV5-6 and TRBJ2-7; D call uncertain. V was shortened by 0 bases and J by 1 base, with 5 bases between the two germline ends. Germline-derived CDR1 and CDR2 are SGHDT and YYEEEE. The CDR3 contains 13 residues. CDR3 coding DNA: TGTGCCAGCAGCTTGGGCAAATCCTACGAGCAGTACTTC. Translated, it gives CASSLGKSYEQYF.

This clonotype turned up a few times. The J gene is TRBJ2-7, the V gene TRBV5-1; perhaps TRBD1 as D (6 bases). V was cut by 4 bases and J by 5 bases, with 13 bases left in between. This CDR3 is 13 amino acids long. The V gene's germline CDR1 is SGHRS and CDR2 YFSETQ. Written as DNA, the CDR3 is TGCGCCAGCAGCCAAGGGGGATTGAACGAGCAGTACTTC. As protein: CASSQGGLNEQYF.